Listed here are 2 T cell receptor beta chains from one sample, sequenced in a study of identical twins. Using its own MiXCR run on the 5' RACE reads, TCRdb lists one record per CDR3 protein. The sample gives more than 400,000 distinct CDR3 sequences, approximately 16% of which show up once; more than 0.4% is in the top ten. The sample was also reused in another study, on yellow fever vaccine responses in identical twins.

The sequenced sample was CD4+ T cells sorted from blood. The receptor set was obtained from a woman younger than 30 in good health.

This clonotype showed up many times. This chain joins TRBV10-3 and TRBJ2-5, with D tentatively TRBD2 (6 bases). The CDR3 totals 14 residues. V gave up 6 bases and J gave up 1 base, with 12 bases separating them. Germline V lookup: CDR1 ENHRY, CDR2 SYGVKD. CDR3: CAISVGLPQETQYF. The CDR3 nucleotides read TGTGCCATCAGCGTGGGACTTCCCCAAGAGACCCAGTACTTC.

This clonotype was detected only a few times. V and J are TRBV12-3 or TRBV12-4 and TRBJ1-2; 11 bases line up with TRBD1. Unmatched junction bases numbered 8, after V lost 0 bases and J lost 8 bases. This CDR3 contains 16 residues. The CDR3 here is CASSLAPGTGGGGYTF. The CDR3 bases are TGTGCCAGCAGTTTAGCGCCCGGGACAGGGGGAGGAGGCTACACCTTC.